This is a list of T cell receptor beta chains from one sample in a study of T cell repertoires in cytomegalovirus infection. Each CDR3 protein gets one entry after TCRdb re-called the reads with MiXCR. The table shows about 250,000 distinct CDR3 sequences, with more than 15% occurring only once. The sample comprised CD8+ T cells from PBMCs. The receptors derive from a human donor in good health (CMV status not recorded). Some clones in this sample may be carry-over from other donors' samples. CDR3s include the opening cysteine and the closing phenylalanine or tryptophan. The order of the fields is D gene, J gene, clone size, V gene, CDR3 DNA, CDR3 protein. The D gene is left open where the match is weak. Clone size appears in some rows only: once, few, many, or a class for an expanded clone.

D gene: -; J gene: TRBJ2-1; clone size: many; V gene: TRBV7-2; CDR3 DNA: TGTGCCAGCAGCCAACTAGGGGCCACCTACAATGAGCAGTTCTTC; CDR3 protein: CASSQLGATYNEQFF
D gene: -; J gene: TRBJ2-5; clone size: many; V gene: TRBV7-4; CDR3 DNA: TGTGCCAGCAGCTTAGTCGCCAGGGGTCAAGAGACCCAGTACTTC; CDR3 protein: CASSLVARGQETQYF
D gene: TRBD1; J gene: TRBJ1-2; clone size: few; V gene: TRBV6-1; CDR3 DNA: TGTGCCAGCAGTGAAAGGATGGACAGGAGAAGCAGTATGATCGGCTACACCTTC; CDR3 protein: CASSERMDRRSSMIGYTF
D gene: -; J gene: TRBJ1-1; clone size: few; V gene: TRBV28; CDR3 DNA: TGTGCCATCCAGCTTTCGATTACCGGGAACACTGAAGCTTTCTTT; CDR3 protein: CAIQLSITGNTEAFF
D gene: TRBD1; J gene: TRBJ2-1; clone size: many; V gene: TRBV6-2/TRBV6-3; CDR3 DNA: TGTGCCAGCAGTTACTCGAAGGCAGGGGGCCAATTTGAGCAGTTCTTC; CDR3 protein: CASSYSKAGGQFEQFF
D gene: -; J gene: TRBJ1-1; clone size: many; V gene: TRBV7-2; CDR3 DNA: TGTGCCAGCAGCTTTATAAAGAGGACGGACCCTAACACTGAAGCTTTCTTT; CDR3 protein: CASSFIKRTDPNTEAFF
D gene: TRBD2; J gene: TRBJ2-3; clone size: many; V gene: TRBV20-1; CDR3 DNA: TGCAGTGCTAGAGATTCGCGACTAGCGGGGACCATGAGCACAGATACGCAGTATTTT; CDR3 protein: CSARDSRLAGTMSTDTQYF
D gene: -; J gene: TRBJ1-1; clone size: few; V gene: TRBV4-1; CDR3 DNA: TGCGCCAGCAGCCCAATCGGTGGAAACACTGAAGCTTTCTTT; CDR3 protein: CASSPIGGNTEAFF
D gene: TRBD2; J gene: TRBJ2-1; clone size: -; V gene: TRBV9; CDR3 DNA: TGTGCCAGCAGCCTAGGGACTAGCGGGGTGTACAATGAGCAGTTCTTC; CDR3 protein: CASSLGTSGVYNEQFF
D gene: -; J gene: TRBJ1-5; clone size: many; V gene: TRBV4-2; CDR3 DNA: TGTGCCAGCAGCCAAGTCGGTTGGCAGCCCGATCAGCCCCAGCATTTT; CDR3 protein: CASSQVGWQPDQPQHF
D gene: TRBD2; J gene: TRBJ2-7; clone size: many; V gene: TRBV7-2; CDR3 DNA: TGTGCCAGCAGCTCAGGGACTAGCGGGGAACCCTACGAGCAGTACTTC; CDR3 protein: CASSSGTSGEPYEQYF
D gene: -; J gene: TRBJ2-1; clone size: -; V gene: TRBV19; CDR3 DNA: TGTGCCAGTAGTCACCTAAGGAGGCCCTACAATGAGCAGTTCTTC; CDR3 protein: CASSHLRRPYNEQFF
D gene: TRBD2; J gene: TRBJ2-7; clone size: few; V gene: TRBV11-2; CDR3 DNA: TGTGCCAGCAGCTTAACCGGGGGGGGGATTGGCTACGAGCAGTACTTC; CDR3 protein: CASSLTGGGIGYEQYF
D gene: -; J gene: TRBJ2-5; clone size: many; V gene: TRBV12-3/TRBV12-4; CDR3 DNA: TGTGCCAGCAGTTTAAGTATGGCCCAAGAGACCCAGTACTTC; CDR3 protein: CASSLSMAQETQYF
D gene: -; J gene: TRBJ2-1; clone size: few; V gene: TRBV27; CDR3 DNA: TGTGCCAGCAGTTCTGCGGGGGCCCCCTACAATGAGCAGTTCTTC; CDR3 protein: CASSSAGAPYNEQFF
D gene: -; J gene: TRBJ1-1; clone size: -; V gene: TRBV3-1; CDR3 DNA: TGTGCCAGCAGCCAAGAGAGGGGTAATATGAACACTGAAGCTTTCTTT; CDR3 protein: CASSQERGNMNTEAFF
D gene: TRBD1; J gene: TRBJ2-1; clone size: many; V gene: TRBV6-2/TRBV6-3; CDR3 DNA: TGTGCCAGCAGTTGGACAGGGGATGAGCAGTTCTTC; CDR3 protein: CASSWTGDEQFF
D gene: -; J gene: TRBJ2-7; clone size: few; V gene: TRBV20-1; CDR3 DNA: TGCAGTGCTAGAGATCGAGGGACTCTCTCCTACGAGCAGTACTTC; CDR3 protein: CSARDRGTLSYEQYF
D gene: -; J gene: TRBJ2-7; clone size: few; V gene: TRBV27; CDR3 DNA: TGTGCCAGCAGTTTAACCGACATTGGGCGCTCCTACGAGCAGTACTTC; CDR3 protein: CASSLTDIGRSYEQYF
D gene: TRBD2; J gene: TRBJ2-7; clone size: many; V gene: TRBV7-8; CDR3 DNA: TGTGCCAGCAGCTGGACTAGCGGGAACTACGAGCAGTACTTC; CDR3 protein: CASSWTSGNYEQYF
D gene: TRBD2; J gene: TRBJ2-1; clone size: -; V gene: TRBV20-1; CDR3 DNA: TGCAGTGCTAGAGATACTAGCGGGGGTTCGCATAAGCAGTTCTTC; CDR3 protein: CSARDTSGGSHKQFF
D gene: -; J gene: TRBJ2-5; clone size: few; V gene: TRBV29-1; CDR3 DNA: TGCAGCGTTGAAGGTGCTTCGGGTGACCAGTACTTC; CDR3 protein: CSVEGASGDQYF
D gene: TRBD1; J gene: TRBJ2-7; clone size: -; V gene: TRBV6-2/TRBV6-3; CDR3 DNA: TGTTCCAGCAGTACCGAATGGACAGGGTTATCCTACGAGCAGTACTTC; CDR3 protein: CSSSTEWTGLSYEQYF